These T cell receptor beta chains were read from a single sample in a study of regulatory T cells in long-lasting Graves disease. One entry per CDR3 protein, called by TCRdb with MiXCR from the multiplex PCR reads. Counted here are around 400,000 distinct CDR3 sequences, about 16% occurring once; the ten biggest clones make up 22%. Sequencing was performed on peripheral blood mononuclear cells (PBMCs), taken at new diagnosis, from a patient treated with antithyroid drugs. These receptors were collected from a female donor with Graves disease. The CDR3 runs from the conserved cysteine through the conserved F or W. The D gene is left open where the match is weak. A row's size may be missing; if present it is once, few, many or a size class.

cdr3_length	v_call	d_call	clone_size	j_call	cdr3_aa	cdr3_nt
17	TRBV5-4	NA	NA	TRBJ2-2	CASSPTLDRLNTGELFF	TGTGCCAGCAGCCCGACCCTAGATAGACTAAACACCGGGGAGCTGTTTTTT
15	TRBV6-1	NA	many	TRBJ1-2	CASSRETTANYGYTF	TGTGCCAGTTCTCGGGAAACCACAGCTAACTATGGCTACACCTTC
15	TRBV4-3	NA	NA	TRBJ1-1	CASSQDLGVNTEAFF	TGCGCCAGCAGCCAAGATCTGGGAGTGAACACTGAAGCTTTCTTT
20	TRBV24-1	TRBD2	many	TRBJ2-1	CATSDPMNSGSPLTYNEQFF	TGTGCCACCAGTGATCCGATGAATAGCGGGAGTCCTTTAACGTACAATGAGCAGTTCTTC
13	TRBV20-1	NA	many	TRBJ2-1	CSASFGGFGEQFF	TGCAGTGCTAGTTTTGGGGGTTTTGGTGAGCAGTTCTTC
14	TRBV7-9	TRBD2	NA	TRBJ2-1	CASSSSGGADEQFF	TGTGCCAGCAGCTCTAGCGGGGGGGCCGATGAGCAGTTCTTC
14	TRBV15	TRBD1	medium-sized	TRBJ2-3	CATSPGGEGDTQYF	TGTGCCACCAGCCCAGGGGGCGAAGGGGATACGCAGTATTTT
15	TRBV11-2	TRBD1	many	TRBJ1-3	CASSLLQGTGNTIYF	TGTGCCAGCAGCTTATTACAGGGGACTGGAAACACCATATATTTT
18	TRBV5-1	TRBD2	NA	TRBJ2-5	CASSSRSGGTPYQETQYF	TGCGCCAGCAGCTCCAGGAGCGGGGGAACCCCGTACCAAGAGACCCAGTACTTC
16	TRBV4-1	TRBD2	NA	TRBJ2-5	CASTSFFAGGRETQYF	TGCGCCAGCACCTCTTTCTTTGCGGGGGGTAGAGAGACCCAGTACTTC
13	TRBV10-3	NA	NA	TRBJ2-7	CAIARDGDYEQYF	TGTGCCATAGCCCGGGACGGAGACTACGAGCAGTACTTC
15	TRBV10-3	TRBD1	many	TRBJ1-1	CAISHPGQPNTEAFF	TGTGCCATCAGTCATCCGGGACAGCCTAACACTGAAGCTTTCTTT
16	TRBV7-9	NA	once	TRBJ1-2	CASSWLASGPGYGYTF	TGTGCCAGCAGCTGGCTGGCTTCCGGGCCCGGCTATGGCTACACCTTC